This T cell receptor (beta chain) emerged from a study of shared clonotypes between healthy human individuals. CD45RO-negative cells were positively selected for CCR7, leaving out terminally differentiated effector memory CD45RA+ cells. Germline values: CDR1 LNHDA, CDR2 SQIVND (reference sequence). The CDR3 runs to 13 residues. Trimming took off 5 bases at V and 8 bases at J, with 13 bases between the two ends. General study points: Since donors were few, the genetic and exposure-history diversity represented was limited.

About this clone itself: The target antigen is unknown.

Execution of the assay was at deep level. The method was immunoSEQ multiplex PCR; TCRdb's version includes in-frame clones alone and lacks a portion of them. The sample consists of approximately 2,000,000 clones, around 93% of them appearing once. Input material: naive CD8+ T cells from PBMCs. This chain connects TRBV19 to TRBJ2-1; weak D call: TRBD2 (6 bases). This TCR derives from a man aged 18 to 30 in good health. Some clones in this sample may be carry-over from other donors' samples. CDR3 in DNA: TGTGCCAGTAGTCGAAAAGGGGAGGATGAGCAGTTCTTC. It codes for CASSRKGEDEQFF.